The T cell receptor (beta chain) described here comes from a study of metastatic and nonmetastatic thyroid tumors. This clone came up many times. Its antigen is not identified. Study-wide points: Significantly greater TCR beta diversity was reportedly found in malignant thyroid tumors than in benign nodules (in blood and tumor).

Patients underwent thyroid surgery, and none had received any treatment before it. Using MiXCR, TCRdb reanalyzed the PCR reads. The profile shows 21,000 or so clones, 10% to 15% of them singletons. Sample: blood. The source is a female donor with papillary thyroid cancer or a benign thyroid nodule (not recorded which). Some clones in this sample may be carry-over from other donors' samples.

The CDR3 bases are TGTGCCAGCAGCCGCTTCCCTCAGGCTGCCTACGAGCAGTACTTC. This encodes CASSRFPQAAYEQYF. V gene TRBV7-9 combines with J gene TRBJ2-7; D not certain. V was clipped by 5 bases and J by 2 bases, with 16 bases between them. From germline, CDR1 is SEHNR and CDR2 FQNEAQ (reference sequence). The CDR3 has 15 amino acids.